A single sample gave rise to the 18 T cell receptor beta chains below, sequenced in a study of CD8+ T cells in alopecia areata. Treatment of the sample: oral pan-JAK inhibitor, 5-10 mg twice daily. RNA extraction was followed by reverse transcription into cDNA, which acted as the sequencing template. Here immunoSEQ multiplex PCR was the method, and the copy in TCRdb shows in-frame clones only, minus some. The sample holds approximately 210,000 clones, roughly two fifths seen once. The sequencing here drew on CD4+ T cells sorted from blood, taken between weeks 36 and 40, from a patient treated with tofacitinib. The receptors come from a human donor with alopecia areata.

Only a few counts were recorded for this clone. The chain uses TRBV30 and TRBJ1-1; no clear D. CDR1 and CDR2 (germline): GTSNPN, SVGIG (reference sequence). This CDR3 is 13 amino acids long. V was shortened by 4 bases and J by 4 bases, with 13 bases between the two germline ends. Here the CDR3 DNA reads TGTGCCTGGACCTCGGCGTGGAGCACTGAAGCTTTCTTT. It specifies CAWTSAWSTEAFF.

This clone has only a few counts. The J gene is TRBJ1-1, the V gene TRBV7-2; D is uncertain. CDR1 and CDR2 (germline): SGHTA, FQGNSA. CDR3 length: 12 residues. The V and J ends lost 3 bases and 1 base respectively, with 3 bases between them. The CDR3 here is CASSFGNTEAFF. CDR3 DNA: TGTGCCAGCAGCTTTGGGAACACTGAAGCTTTCTTT.

In its sample, this clone was seen a few times. The same CDR3 is also encoded by other DNA sequences in this sample. CDR3 in amino acids: CASSLQETQYF. CDR3 DNA: TGCGCCAGCAGCTTGCAAGAGACCCAGTACTTC. This sequence joins TRBV5-1 and TRBJ2-5; no firm D call. V was trimmed by 1 base and J by 2 bases, leaving 0 bases between them. The CDR3 extends over 11 amino acids. Per the germline V gene, CDR1 is SGHRS and CDR2 is YFSETQ.

The rearrangement joins TRBV2 to TRBJ1-2; the match to TRBD1 covers 9 bases. Germline V gene data show CDR1 as SNHLY and CDR2 as FYNNEI. The V segment lost 6 bases and the J segment 8 bases; nucleotides outside the gene matches: 1. The CDR3 totals 11 residues. CDR3 bases: TGTGCCAGCAGGACAGGGGGAGGCTACACCTTC. It is translated as CASRTGGGYTF.

In the case of this clone: The same CDR3 is also encoded by other DNA sequences in this sample. V gene TRBV9 combines with J gene TRBJ2-7; 11 bases match TRBD2. From germline, CDR1 is SGDLS and CDR2 YYNGEE. The V gene end was trimmed by 3 bases and the J gene end by 0 bases; junction bases not matched to a gene: 2. There are 15 residues in the CDR3. CDR3 region: CASSAGTSGSYEQYF. CDR3 nucleotides: TGTGCCAGCAGCGCCGGGACTAGCGGCTCCTACGAGCAGTACTTC.

V gene TRBV7-2 combines with J gene TRBJ1-1; D is uncertain. Trimming removed 5 bases from V and 0 bases from J, with 7 bases in between. The CDR3 is 13 residues long. Germline values: CDR1 SGHTA, CDR2 FQGNSA. CDR3 sequence (DNA): TGTGCCAGCAGCGAGAGCGTGAACACTGAAGCTTTCTTT. It specifies CASSESVNTEAFF.

The chain employs TRBV27 and TRBJ2-1; 12 nucleotides line up with TRBD2. Trimming took 8 bases from V and 10 from J; bases not matched to a gene: 9. This CDR3 comprises 14 residues. Germline lookup yields CDR1 MNHEY and CDR2 SMNVEV (reference sequence). The CDR3 reads CASGRLAGAREQFF. The CDR3 DNA reads as TGTGCCAGCGGCAGACTAGCGGGAGCACGGGAGCAGTTCTTC.

This clone is a singleton in its sample. The chain recombines TRBV6-1 with TRBJ1-2; D is ambiguous. The CDR3 runs to 12 residues. Germline-derived CDR1 and CDR2 are MNHNS and SASEGT. Between the trimmed V and J ends, which lost 5 bases and 8 bases, there was a span of 12 bases. Written as DNA, the CDR3 is TGTGCCAGCAGTTGGACCGCCTGGGGCTACACCTTC. Amino acids: CASSWTAWGYTF.

J is TRBJ2-5 and V is TRBV28, with D perhaps assigned TRBD1 or TRBD2 (6 bases each). Trimming took 7 bases from V and 4 from J, leaving 13 bases between them. CDR1 is MDHEN and CDR2 is SYDVKM in the germline V gene. The CDR3 is 13 amino acids. CDR3 amino acids: CASNPGGGETQYF. CDR3 in DNA: TGTGCCAGCAACCCCGGGGGCGGAGAGACCCAGTACTTC.

The table lists this clone with a few counts. The rearrangement joins TRBV19 to TRBJ2-3; D is possibly TRBD2 (6 bases). Trimming left V 8 bases short and J 2 bases short, with 14 bases between. This CDR3 has 14 residues. Looked up from germline, CDR1 is LNHDA and CDR2 is SQIVND (reference sequence). In DNA, the CDR3 is TGTGCCAGTGCGGACTACGACATCACAGATACGCAGTATTTT. This codes for CASADYDITDTQYF.

The chain joins TRBV15 to TRBJ2-1, with a tentative D call TRBD2 (5 bases). This CDR3 spans 13 amino acids. Trimming took off 0 bases at V and 15 bases at J, with 15 bases between the two ends. CDR1 and CDR2 from the germline V gene are LNHNV and YYDKDF (reference sequence). CDR3 DNA: TGTGCCACCAGCAGAGAGGTCGGGGAGAGGCCGTTCTTC. Translation gives CATSREVGERPFF.

This clone turned up a few times. The rearrangement joins TRBV6-1 to TRBJ2-1; 11 bases map to TRBD2. The CDR3 is 14 amino acids. Per the germline V gene, CDR1 is MNHNS and CDR2 is SASEGT. V shed 5 bases, J shed 5 bases, and the junction held 2 bases outside the gene matches. This CDR3 is CASSLAGGDNEQFF. DNA for the CDR3: TGTGCCAGCAGTCTAGCGGGAGGCGACAATGAGCAGTTCTTC.

The V gene is TRBV7-2, the J gene TRBJ2-3; no definite D call. Germline V CDR1 and CDR2: SGHTA, FQGNSA. V was shortened by 5 bases and J by 6 bases, with 15 bases between the two germline ends. The CDR3 has 14 amino acids. The CDR3 sequence is CASSTSGSRDTQYF. CDR3 DNA sequence: TGTGCCAGCAGCACCTCCGGGTCTAGGGATACGCAGTATTTT.

The sample holds a few counts of this clone. V is TRBV6-1 and J is TRBJ1-2; D unresolved. The V end lost 6 bases, the J end lost 1 base, and 15 bases lay between the germline ends. This CDR3 has 15 residues. Germline loops: CDR1 MNHNS, CDR2 SASEGT. DNA for the CDR3: TGTGCCAGCAGCTTAAGTCCTCGGAGTAACTATGGCTACACCTTC. Translated, it gives CASSLSPRSNYGYTF.

The sample holds a few counts of this clone. This sequence joins TRBV27 and TRBJ1-1, with D perhaps TRBD1 (5 bases). Germline-derived CDR1 and CDR2 are MNHEY and SMNVEV (reference sequence). The length of the CDR3 is 15 residues. V dropped 4 bases and J dropped 0 bases, with 12 bases sitting between them. CDR3 coding DNA: TGTGCCAGCAGTTCCCGGGAGGGGTTGAACACTGAAGCTTTCTTT. It translates to CASSSREGLNTEAFF.

The V and J genes are TRBV29-1 and TRBJ2-5; weak D call: TRBD1 (6 bases). Germline CDR1 and CDR2: SQVTM and ANQGSEA. This CDR3 region has 17 residues. The V gene lost 0 bases and the J gene lost 3 bases, with 20 bases spanning the gap. Written as DNA, the CDR3 is TGCAGCGTTGAAGAGGGACCCCCGGGACACAGAAAAGAGACCCAGTACTTC. Protein product: CSVEEGPPGHRKETQYF.

DNA for the CDR3: TGTGCCAGCAGCTTAGTCCGACAGGGGGCCTACGAGCAGTACTTC. Residues: CASSLVRQGAYEQYF. The chain couples TRBV7-8 to TRBJ2-7, with 9 bases aligning to TRBD1. V gave up 1 base and J gave up 2 bases; unmatched junction bases: 3. The CDR3 consists of 15 residues. Germline-derived CDR1 and CDR2 are SGHVS and FQNEAQ.

This clone was detected only a few times. The rearrangement joins TRBV6-1 to TRBJ2-7; D is ambiguous. The length of the CDR3 is 13 residues. V was clipped by 6 bases and J by 0 bases, with 9 bases between them. Per the germline V gene, CDR1 is MNHNS and CDR2 is SASEGT. The CDR3 nucleotides read TGTGCCAGCAGGGTCGGCAGCTCCTACGAGCAGTACTTC. Translation: CASRVGSSYEQYF.